This passage covers 23 T cell receptor beta chains from one sample sequenced in a study of cytomegalovirus exposure and HLA in healthy donors. Researchers ran the PCR with 60 Vbeta and 13 Jbeta primers. Data came from immunoSEQ multiplex PCR; TCRdb stores just in-frame clones and leaves some out. The table includes approximately 90,000 clones, 65% to 80% detected once. Sequencing was performed on PBMCs. The receptors stem from a man aged 35-49 years in good health and CMV-seronegative.

This clone was detected a few times. J is TRBJ2-2 and V is TRBV6-5; TRBD1 is a possible D gene (7 bases). The CDR3 is made up of 16 amino acids. The ends were cut back, 2 bases at V and 6 bases at J, with 16 bases in the middle. The germline CDR1 and CDR2 sequences are MNHEY and SVGAGI. CDR3 bases: TGTGCCAGCAGTTACCGGGGGACAGTAGGACCCGGGGAGCTGTTTTTT. Encoded protein: CASSYRGTVGPGELFF.

The CDR3: CASSIRGGDGEAFF. CDR3 bases: TGTGCCAGTAGTATAAGGGGGGGGGACGGTGAAGCTTTCTTT. This chain links TRBV19 with TRBJ1-1, with D tentatively TRBD1 (6 bases). Germline V gene data show CDR1 as LNHDA and CDR2 as SQIVND (reference sequence). V lost 2 bases, J lost 7 bases, and 14 bases lay in between. This CDR3 contains 14 residues.

This rearrangement joins TRBV9 to TRBJ1-3, with 10 bases matching TRBD1. V shed 0 bases and J 7 bases; nucleotides not matched to a gene: 7. Looked up from germline, CDR1 is SGDLS and CDR2 is YYNGEE. The CDR3 sequence is 16 residues long. In nucleotides, the CDR3 is TGTGCCAGCAGCGTAGAGGGGGGACAGGGGTGGAACACCATATATTTT. Encoded protein: CASSVEGGQGWNTIYF.

The table lists this clone with a few counts. This specimen includes other DNA sequences encoding the same CDR3. The chain combines TRBV11-2 with TRBJ1-2; 7 bases align to TRBD1. Germline assignment: CDR1 SGHAT and CDR2 FQNNGV. The CDR3 spans 13 residues. The V gene end was trimmed by 5 bases and the J gene end by 4 bases; junction bases not matched to a gene: 4. The CDR3: CASSLGQAYGYTF. As DNA, the CDR3 is TGTGCCAGCAGCCTAGGACAGGCCTATGGCTACACCTTC.

The V gene is TRBV5-1, the J gene TRBJ2-7, with a tentative D call TRBD1 (6 bases). The CDR3 covers 12 residues. The V gene lost 4 bases and the J gene lost 6 bases, with 11 bases spanning the gap. Germline lookup yields CDR1 SGHRS and CDR2 YFSETQ. CDR3 in amino acids: CASSPQGGEQYF. CDR3 in DNA: TGCGCCAGCAGCCCACAGGGCGGCGAGCAGTACTTC.

A few counts support this clone. The rearrangement links TRBV19 to TRBJ1-2, with TRBD1 matching over 7 bases. CDR3 length: 15 amino acids. The J segment lost 4 bases and the V segment lost 1 base, leaving 6 bases of the junction unmatched. CDR1 LNHDA and CDR2 SQIVND come from the germline V gene (reference sequence). DNA for the CDR3: TGTGCCAGTAGTATAGTTCCGGACAGGTCCTATGGCTACACCTTC. Translation: CASSIVPDRSYGYTF.

The V and J genes are TRBV7-9 and TRBJ2-3; 9 nucleotides align to TRBD2. CDR1 is SEHNR, CDR2 FQNEAQ, per germline (reference sequence). V dropped 3 bases and J dropped 6; count of bases not matched to a gene: 7. The CDR3 runs to 15 residues. CDR3 in amino acids: CASSFGRGGPDTQYF. CDR3 bases: TGTGCCAGCAGCTTCGGGCGGGGGGGCCCCGATACGCAGTATTTT.

DNA for the CDR3: TGCGCCAGCAGCCCCGGGACTGAGTATGGCTACACCTTC. Protein: CASSPGTEYGYTF. The V and J genes are TRBV5-1 and TRBJ1-2; the D gene is possibly TRBD1 (5 bases). The CDR3 length is 13 residues. The germline CDR1 and CDR2 sequences are SGHRS and YFSETQ. V dropped 4 bases and J dropped 5 bases, with 12 bases sitting between them.

J is TRBJ2-7 and V is TRBV5-4; weak D call: TRBD1 (6 bases). Trimming left V 3 bases short and J 4 bases short, with 17 bases between. The CDR3 extends over 15 amino acids. Germline values: CDR1 SGHNT, CDR2 YYREEE (reference sequence). CDR3 loop: CASSSPTGLGYEQYF. The DNA of the CDR3 is TGTGCCAGCAGCTCGCCCACAGGGCTGGGATACGAGCAGTACTTC.

The genes are TRBV11-2 and TRBJ1-2, with 7 nucleotides matching TRBD1. The CDR3 contains 15 residues. Losses at the gene ends were 5 bases for V and 7 bases for J; bases not matched to a gene: 13. Germline V gene data show CDR1 as SGHAT and CDR2 as FQNNGV. The CDR3: CASSHLRGLDAGYTF. DNA of the CDR3: TGTGCCAGCAGCCACCTTAGGGGGCTTGACGCTGGCTACACCTTC.

This clone was counted a single time. V usage is TRBV30 and J usage is TRBJ2-7; 7 nucleotides align to TRBD2. The V and J ends lost 0 bases and 1 base, in that order; junction bases with no gene match: 9. This CDR3 is 16 amino acids long. Germline CDR1 is GTSNPN and CDR2 is SVGIG (reference sequence). The CDR3 loop is CAWSVLAGVGSYEQYF. CDR3 DNA sequence: TGTGCCTGGAGTGTACTTGCGGGGGTGGGATCCTACGAGCAGTACTTC.

The chain carries TRBV15 and TRBJ2-5, with 9 positions matching TRBD1. The DNA end is more similar to TRBJ2-7, so the J call may be wrong. The CDR3 spans 14 residues. From germline, CDR1 is LNHNV and CDR2 YYDKDF (reference sequence). The chain's CDR3 is CATSSEGQGREQYF. The CDR3 bases are TGTGCCACCAGCAGCGAGGGACAGGGCCGCGAGCAGTACTTC.

This rearrangement joins TRBV28 to TRBJ2-1; D may be TRBD1 (6 bases). Trimming stripped 5 bases from V and 3 bases from J, with 8 bases between. The length of the CDR3 is 13 residues. Germline CDR1 MDHEN, CDR2 SYDVKM. CDR3 DNA: TGTGCCAGCAGTCTGGACAGCTACAATGAGCAGTTCTTC. The encoded protein is CASSLDSYNEQFF.

The chain links TRBV4-1 to TRBJ1-1; possible D gene TRBD1, 6 bases. CDR3 size: 17 residues. The germline V gene has CDR1 MGHRA and CDR2 YSYEKL. V was clipped by 4 bases and J by 4 bases, with 22 bases between them. The CDR3 spells CASSPFPQGRKSTEAFF. The CDR3 DNA reads TGCGCCAGCAGCCCTTTTCCTCAGGGGCGGAAGAGCACTGAAGCTTTCTTT.

J is TRBJ1-4 and V is TRBV6-5; D remains ambiguous. The V gene lost 5 bases and the J gene lost 1 base, with 11 bases spanning the gap. CDR1 is MNHEY, CDR2 SVGAGI, per germline. This CDR3 has 15 residues. The CDR3 sequence: CASSRGGVTNEKLFF. CDR3 DNA: TGTGCCAGCAGTCGGGGTGGGGTAACTAATGAAAAACTGTTTTTT.

The chain carries TRBV19 and TRBJ1-2, with D possibly matching TRBD1 (6 bases). The CDR3 spans 14 residues. Looked up from germline, CDR1 is LNHDA and CDR2 is SQIVND (reference sequence). Trimming left V 4 bases short and J 2 bases short, with 11 bases between. The CDR3 region is CASSNRQVNYGYTF. In DNA form, the CDR3 reads TGTGCCAGTAGTAACCGACAGGTAAACTATGGCTACACCTTC. Supplemented by reference TRBV19 and TRBJ1-2, the full variable domain reads DGGITQSPKYLFRKEGQNVTLSCEQNLNHDAMYWYRQDPGQGLRLIYYSQIVNDFQKGDIAEGYSVSREKKESFPLTVTSAQKNPTAFYLCASSNRQVNYGYTFGSGTRLTVV.

The chain carries TRBV30 and TRBJ1-2; no definite D call. The length of the CDR3 is 11 residues. V was trimmed by 0 bases and J by 7 bases, leaving 6 bases between them. The germline V gene has CDR1 GTSNPN and CDR2 SVGIG (reference sequence). The CDR3 bases are TGTGCCTGGAGTGTCGTGAGTGGCTACACCTTC. Its protein product is CAWSVVSGYTF.

This sequence joins TRBV14 and TRBJ1-3, with D perhaps TRBD1 (6 bases). This CDR3 comprises 14 residues. The V end was cut by 7 bases, the J end by 6 bases, with 16 bases between. CDR1 is SGHDN, CDR2 FVKESK, per germline. This CDR3 is CASKGRGFANTIYF. The CDR3 DNA reads TGTGCCAGCAAGGGCAGGGGTTTTGCAAACACCATATATTTT.

This chain's CDR3 is CAWSVGGVDTQYF. The CDR3 nucleotides read TGTGCCTGGAGTGTAGGGGGGGTAGATACGCAGTATTTT. The genes are TRBV30 and TRBJ2-3; TRBD2 might be the D (7 bases). The CDR3 has 13 residues. The germline V gene has CDR1 GTSNPN and CDR2 SVGIG (reference sequence). The V end lost 0 bases, the J end lost 5 bases, and 9 bases lay between the germline ends.

The chain's CDR3 is CASSFASGGLSYNEQFF. CDR3 DNA sequence: TGTGCCAGCAGCTTCGCTAGCGGGGGTCTCTCCTACAATGAGCAGTTCTTC. The chain joins TRBV5-4 to TRBJ2-1; 10 bases line up with TRBD2. CDR1 is SGHNT, CDR2 YYREEE, per germline (reference sequence). V gave up 2 bases and J gave up 0 bases; unmatched junction bases: 5. The CDR3 sequence is 17 residues long. Full variable domain (outside the CDR3, taken from reference TRBV5-4 and TRBJ2-1): ETGVTQSPTHLIKTRGQQVTLRCSSQSGHNTVSWYQQALGQGPQFIFQYYREEENGRGNFPPRFSGLQFPNYSSELNVNALELDDSALYLCASSFASGGLSYNEQFFGPGTRLTVL.

The CDR3 loop is CATSRPRANTEAFF. The CDR3 nucleotides read TGTGCCACCAGCAGACCCCGCGCCAACACTGAAGCTTTCTTT. The genes are TRBV15 and TRBJ1-1; no clear D. Trimming cost V 2 bases and J 2 bases, with 9 bases left between them. The CDR3 covers 14 residues. Germline CDR1 LNHNV, CDR2 YYDKDF (reference sequence).

This sequence joins TRBV27 and TRBJ1-5; D is unclear. The CDR3 extends over 13 amino acids. Germline CDR1 and CDR2: MNHEY and SMNVEV (reference sequence). The V end was cut by 3 bases, the J end by 1 base, with 4 bases between. The CDR3 coding sequence is TGTGCCAGCAGTTTCGTGAGCAATCAGCCCCAGCATTTT. It translates to CASSFVSNQPQHF.

Here the CDR3 DNA reads TGTGCCAGCAGTTACGTCGGGATCTCCTACAATGAGCAGTTCTTC. This codes for CASSYVGISYNEQFF. The J gene is TRBJ2-1, the V gene TRBV6-6; tentative D call: TRBD2 (5 bases). V lost 2 bases, J lost 0 bases, and 8 bases lay in between. CDR1 MNHNY and CDR2 SVGAGI come from the germline V gene (reference sequence). The CDR3 runs 15 residues.